This TCR beta chain originates from a study of metastatic and nonmetastatic thyroid tumors. As for the study in general: Patients with malignant and benign thyroid disease provided blood and tumor or nodule tissue, whose repertoires were compared.

A note on this clone: Its cognate antigen is unknown.

The CDR3 loop spans 16 amino acids. The V gene lost 3 bases and the J gene lost 4 bases, with 15 bases spanning the gap. CDR1 ENHRY and CDR2 SYGVKD come from the germline V gene. Study results and caveats: Significantly higher TCR beta diversity was reportedly seen in malignant thyroid tumors than benign nodules, in blood and tumor.

No treatment of any kind had been given to any patient before thyroid surgery. Original processing notes: A papillary thyroid cancer distant-metastasis classifier was built from CDR3 differences across clinicopathological groups. TCRdb re-called the PCR reads with MiXCR. The V and J calls follow TCRdb's processing rather than the paper's. The sample includes 60,000 or so clones, roughly 30% of them seen just once. This chain joins TRBV10-3 and TRBJ1-4; no reliable D call. The origin of this receptor is a female donor with papillary thyroid cancer or a benign thyroid nodule (not recorded which). Some clones in this sample may be carry-over from other donors' samples. The sequencing sample was made of blood. The DNA of the CDR3 is TGTGCCATCAGTGACGAAGGACGGACGAGTAATGAAAAACTGTTTTTT. Translating gives CAISDEGRTSNEKLFF.